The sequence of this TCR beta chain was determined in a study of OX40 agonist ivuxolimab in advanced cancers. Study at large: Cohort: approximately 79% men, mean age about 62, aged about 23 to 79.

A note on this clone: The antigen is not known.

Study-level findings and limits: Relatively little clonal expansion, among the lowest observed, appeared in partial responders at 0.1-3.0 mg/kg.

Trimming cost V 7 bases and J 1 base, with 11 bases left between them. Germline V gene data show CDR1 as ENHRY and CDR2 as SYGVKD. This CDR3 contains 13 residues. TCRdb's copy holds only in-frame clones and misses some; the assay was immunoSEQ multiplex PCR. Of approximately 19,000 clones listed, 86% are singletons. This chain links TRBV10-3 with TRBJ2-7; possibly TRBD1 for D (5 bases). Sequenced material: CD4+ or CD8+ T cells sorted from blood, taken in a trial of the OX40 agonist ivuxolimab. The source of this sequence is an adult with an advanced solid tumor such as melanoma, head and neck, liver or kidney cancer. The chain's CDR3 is CAINLQDSYEQYF. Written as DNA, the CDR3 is TGTGCCATCAACCTACAGGATTCCTACGAGCAGTACTTC.